This T cell receptor (beta chain) is drawn from a study of cytomegalovirus exposure and HLA in healthy donors. PCR used 60 Vbeta primers and 13 Jbeta primers. Libraries were prepared by immunoSEQ multiplex PCR; TCRdb keeps only in-frame clonotypes and omits some of them. The sample lists about 120,000 clones, 80% occurring once. Trimming pared 4 bases from V and 8 bases from J, leaving 17 bases between. The CDR3 spans 14 residues. The germline V gene encodes CDR1 MDHEN and CDR2 SYDVKM. Material for sequencing was PBMCs. The V call is TRBV28, the J call TRBJ1-2, with D unresolved. The sequence came from a female donor in good health and CMV-seronegative. The CDR3 reads CASSSFREFGGYTF. CDR3 in DNA: TGTGCCAGCAGTTCGTTCCGGGAATTTGGAGGCTACACCTTC.